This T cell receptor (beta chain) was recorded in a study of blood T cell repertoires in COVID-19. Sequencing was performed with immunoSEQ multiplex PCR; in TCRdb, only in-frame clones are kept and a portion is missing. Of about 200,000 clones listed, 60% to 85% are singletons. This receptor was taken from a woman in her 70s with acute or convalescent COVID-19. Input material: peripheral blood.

CDR3 DNA sequence: TGTGCCAGCAGCCAATCCCTAGCGGGAGCGTCAGATACGCAGTATTTT. The encoded protein is CASSQSLAGASDTQYF. The V gene is TRBV3-1 (or the pseudogene TRBV3-2), the J gene TRBJ2-3; 10 bases map to TRBD2. The ends lost 2 bases at V and 4 bases at J; junction bases unmatched: 6. The CDR3 loop spans 16 amino acids. In germline, CDR1 is LGHDT, CDR2 YNNKEL (reference sequence).